This T cell receptor (beta chain) was sequenced during a study of human T cells and chemical hapten exposure. Germline loops: CDR1 SGHKS, CDR2 YYEKEE (reference sequence). The CDR3 sequence is 16 residues long. V trimming: 7 bases; J trimming: 5 bases; junction bases outside the gene matches: 10. This clonotype was detected only a few times. Single cDNA molecules in the library carried unique molecular identifiers attached during preparation. TCRdb re-analysed the RACE reads in MiXCR, keeping a single row per CDR3 protein. The data hold some 360,000 distinct CDR3 sequences, with about 5.1% observed a single time. Regarding time point: pre-sensitization, week 0. The treatment denotes: therapeutic diphenylcyclopropenone sensitization with weekly scalp DPC.

The TCR was taken from a woman between 45 and 65 years old with alopecia areata. Some clones in this sample may be carry-over from other donors' samples. This specimen consisted of whole blood, obtained in connection with sensitization to the hapten diphenylcyclopropenone (DPC). The rearrangement links TRBV5-5 to TRBJ2-6; 9 positions match TRBD1. The CDR3: CASFRTGESWANVLTF. DNA of the CDR3: TGTGCCAGCTTTCGGACAGGGGAAAGCTGGGCCAACGTCCTGACTTTC.